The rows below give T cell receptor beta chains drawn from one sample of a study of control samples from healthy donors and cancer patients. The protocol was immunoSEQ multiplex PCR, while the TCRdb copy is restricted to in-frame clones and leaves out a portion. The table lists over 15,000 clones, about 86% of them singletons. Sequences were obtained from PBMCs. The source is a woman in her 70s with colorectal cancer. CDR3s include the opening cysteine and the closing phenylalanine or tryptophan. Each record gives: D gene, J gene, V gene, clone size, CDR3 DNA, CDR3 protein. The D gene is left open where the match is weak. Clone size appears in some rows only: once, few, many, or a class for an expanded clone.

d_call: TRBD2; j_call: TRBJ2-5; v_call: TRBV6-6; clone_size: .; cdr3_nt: TGTGCCAGCAGTGGGCTAGCGGGAGGAGAGACCCAGTACTTC; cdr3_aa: CASSGLAGGETQYF
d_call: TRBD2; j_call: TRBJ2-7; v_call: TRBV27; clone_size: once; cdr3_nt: TGTGCCAGCAGTAGCCCGGGACTAGCGGGGGGCCCTCCCTCCTACGAGCAGTACTTC; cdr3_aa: CASSSPGLAGGPPSYEQYF
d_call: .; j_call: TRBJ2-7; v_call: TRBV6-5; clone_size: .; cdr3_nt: TGTGCCAGCACCCCCGGTGGGTTGTACGAGCAGTACTTC; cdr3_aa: CASTPGGLYEQYF
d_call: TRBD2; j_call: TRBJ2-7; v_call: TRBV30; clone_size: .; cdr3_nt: TGTGCCTGGAGTTCGGGACTACGGTACGAGCAGTACTTC; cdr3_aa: CAWSSGLRYEQYF
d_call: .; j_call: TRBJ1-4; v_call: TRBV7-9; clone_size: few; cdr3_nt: TGTGCCAGCAGCCCAGGGGTTAATGAAAAACTGTTTTTT; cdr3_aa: CASSPGVNEKLFF
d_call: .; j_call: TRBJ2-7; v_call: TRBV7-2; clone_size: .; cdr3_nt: TGTGCCAGCAGCTTGGTAGTAGGGCTGAACTACGAGCAGTACTTC; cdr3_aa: CASSLVVGLNYEQYF
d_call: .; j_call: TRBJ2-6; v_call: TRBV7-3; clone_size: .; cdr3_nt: TGTGCCAGCAGCTTATCCAGCCCTGGGGCCAACGTCCTGACTTTC; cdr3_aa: CASSLSSPGANVLTF
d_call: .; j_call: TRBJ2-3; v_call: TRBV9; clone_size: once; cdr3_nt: TGTGCCAGCAGCGTAGGCCTTAGCACAGATACGCAGTATTTT; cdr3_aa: CASSVGLSTDTQYF
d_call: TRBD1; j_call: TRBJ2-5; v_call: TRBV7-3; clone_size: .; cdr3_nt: TGTGCCAGCAGCCCCGGGACAGGGGGTCAGACCCAGTACTTC; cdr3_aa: CASSPGTGGQTQYF
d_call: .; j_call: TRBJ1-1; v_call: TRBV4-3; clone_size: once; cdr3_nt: TGCGCCAGCAGCCAGGACCGTAGGGAAGCTTTCTTT; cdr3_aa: CASSQDRREAFF
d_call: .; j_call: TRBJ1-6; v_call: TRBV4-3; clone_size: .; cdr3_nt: TGCGCCAGCAGCCAAGATGGGGGTAGAAATTCACCCCTCCACTTT; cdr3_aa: CASSQDGGRNSPLHF
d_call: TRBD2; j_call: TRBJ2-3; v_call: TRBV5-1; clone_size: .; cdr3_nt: TGCGCCAGCAGCACCGGGACTAGCCCTTTTGAAACGCAGTATTTT; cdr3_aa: CASSTGTSPFETQYF
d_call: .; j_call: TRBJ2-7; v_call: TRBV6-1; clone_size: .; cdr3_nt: TGTGCCAGCAGTGAAACAGGGAGTTTATACGAGCAGTACTTC; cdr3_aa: CASSETGSLYEQYF
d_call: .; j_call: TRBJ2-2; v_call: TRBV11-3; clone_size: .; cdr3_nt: TGTGCCAGCAGCTTAGGGGGAGTGAGCACCGGGGAGCTGTTTTTT; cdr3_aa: CASSLGGVSTGELFF
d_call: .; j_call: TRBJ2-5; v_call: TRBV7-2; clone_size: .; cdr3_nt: TGTGCCAGCAGCTTAGCCTTTGCCTCGGGGGAGACCCAGTACTTC; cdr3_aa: CASSLAFASGETQYF
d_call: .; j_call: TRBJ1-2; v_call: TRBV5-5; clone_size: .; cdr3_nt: TGTGCCAGCAGCTTGGCCTTGGTAGCCAGATCGGGCGGCTACACCTTC; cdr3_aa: CASSLALVARSGGYTF
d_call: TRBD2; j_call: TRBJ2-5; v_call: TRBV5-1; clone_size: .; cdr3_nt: TGCGCCAGCCGGAGTGGCGGGGGTGCCCAAGAGACCCAGTACTTC; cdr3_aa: CASRSGGGAQETQYF
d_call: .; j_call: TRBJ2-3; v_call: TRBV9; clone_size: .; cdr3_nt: TGTGCCAGCAGCGTAGAGGGCGCAGATACGCAGTATTTT; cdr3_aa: CASSVEGADTQYF
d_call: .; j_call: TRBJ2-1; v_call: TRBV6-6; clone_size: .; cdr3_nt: TGTGCCAGCAGTTACTTGGATAACAATGAGCAGTTCTTC; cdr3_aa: CASSYLDNNEQFF
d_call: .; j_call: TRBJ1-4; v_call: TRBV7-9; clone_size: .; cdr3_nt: TGTGCCAGCAGCATACTGACTACGACTAATGAAAAACTGTTTTTT; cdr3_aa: CASSILTTTNEKLFF
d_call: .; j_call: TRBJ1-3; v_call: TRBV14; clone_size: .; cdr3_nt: TGTGCCAGCAGTCCTTTCACTGGAGGAAACACCATATATTTT; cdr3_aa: CASSPFTGGNTIYF
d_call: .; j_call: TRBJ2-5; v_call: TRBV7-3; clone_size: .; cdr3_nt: TGTGCCAGCAGCTTAACGCCGGGACGACCAGAGACCCAGTACTTC; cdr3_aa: CASSLTPGRPETQYF
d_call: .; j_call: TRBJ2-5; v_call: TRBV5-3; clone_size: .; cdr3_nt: TGTGCCAGAAGCCGTCGGACCCAGTACTTC; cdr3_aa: CARSRRTQYF
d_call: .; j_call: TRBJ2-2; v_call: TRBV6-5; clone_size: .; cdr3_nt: TGTGCCAGCAGTTACAACACCGGGGAGCTGTTTTTT; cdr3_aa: CASSYNTGELFF
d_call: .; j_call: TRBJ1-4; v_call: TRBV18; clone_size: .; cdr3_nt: TGTGCCAGCTCACCTCAGGGTGCGGAAAAACTGTTTTTT; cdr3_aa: CASSPQGAEKLFF
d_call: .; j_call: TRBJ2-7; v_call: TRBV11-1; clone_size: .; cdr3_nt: TGTGCCAGCAGCTTAGCGGGATCCTACGAGCAGTACTTC; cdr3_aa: CASSLAGSYEQYF
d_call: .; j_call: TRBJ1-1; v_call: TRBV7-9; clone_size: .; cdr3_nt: TGTGCCAGCAGAACAGGTTTAATGACTGAAGCTTTCTTT; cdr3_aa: CASRTGLMTEAFF
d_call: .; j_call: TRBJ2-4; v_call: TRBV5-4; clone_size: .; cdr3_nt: TGTGCCAGCAGCTTGGGTGGGATAGCCAAAAACATTCAGTACTTC; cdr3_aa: CASSLGGIAKNIQYF
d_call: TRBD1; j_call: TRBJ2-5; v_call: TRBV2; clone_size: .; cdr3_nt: TGTGCCACCGACAGGGGGCAATTGGAGACCCAGTACTTC; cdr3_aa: CATDRGQLETQYF
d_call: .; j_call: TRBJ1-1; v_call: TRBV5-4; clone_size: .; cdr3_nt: TGTGCCAGCGGGCGGGAGGCGGGGAACACTGAAGCTTTCTTT; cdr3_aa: CASGREAGNTEAFF
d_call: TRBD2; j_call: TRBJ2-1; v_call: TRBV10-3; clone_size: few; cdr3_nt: TGTGCCATCAGTGAGTCGAATCCGACTAGCGGCAATGAGCAGTTCTTC; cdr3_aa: CAISESNPTSGNEQFF
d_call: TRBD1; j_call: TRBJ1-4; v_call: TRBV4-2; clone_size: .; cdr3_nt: TGTGCCAGCAGCCAAGATCTGGGACAGGGGGCGGGTGAAAAACTGTTTTTT; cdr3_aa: CASSQDLGQGAGEKLFF
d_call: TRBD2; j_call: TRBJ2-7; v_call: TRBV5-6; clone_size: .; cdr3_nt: TGTGCCAGCAGCCATCCGACTAGCGGGAGCTACGAGCAGTACTTC; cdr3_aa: CASSHPTSGSYEQYF
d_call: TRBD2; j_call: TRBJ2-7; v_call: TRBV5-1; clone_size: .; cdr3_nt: TGCGCCAGCAGCAAGGAGCGGGGCTTCCCCTACGAGCAGTACTTC; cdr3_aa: CASSKERGFPYEQYF
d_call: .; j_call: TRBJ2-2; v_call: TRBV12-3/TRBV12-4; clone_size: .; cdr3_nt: TGTGCCAGCAGTCCTATTACCGGCGAGCTGTTTTTT; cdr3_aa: CASSPITGELFF
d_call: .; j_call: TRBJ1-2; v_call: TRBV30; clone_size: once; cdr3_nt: TGTGCCTGGAACCGGGGGGGGATTATCAACACCTTC; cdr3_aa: CAWNRGGIINTF
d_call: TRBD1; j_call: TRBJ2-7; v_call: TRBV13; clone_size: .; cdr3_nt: TGTGCCAGCAGCGGAGGGGACAGGGGGTACGAGCAGTACTTC; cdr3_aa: CASSGGDRGYEQYF
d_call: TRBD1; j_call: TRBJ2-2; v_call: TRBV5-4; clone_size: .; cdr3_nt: TGTGCCAGCAGCTCCCGGGACAGGGCGAACACCGGGGAGCTGTTTTTT; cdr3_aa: CASSSRDRANTGELFF
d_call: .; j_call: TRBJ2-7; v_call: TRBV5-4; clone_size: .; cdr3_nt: TGTGCCAGCAGCGCCCGACTAGATCGGGTCTTC; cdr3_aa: CASSARLDRVF
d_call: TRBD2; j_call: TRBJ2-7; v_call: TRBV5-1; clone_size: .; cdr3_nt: TGCGCCAGCAGCTTGGATCCAGCGGGAGCTTCCTACGAGCAGTACTTC; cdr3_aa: CASSLDPAGASYEQYF
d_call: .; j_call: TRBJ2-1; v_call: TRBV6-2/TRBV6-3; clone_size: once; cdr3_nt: TGTGCCAGCAGTTACTTAGGGGGCAATGAGCAGTTCTTC; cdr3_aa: CASSYLGGNEQFF
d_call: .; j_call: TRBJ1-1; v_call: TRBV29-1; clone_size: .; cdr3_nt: TGCAGCGTCAACTCCGGGACCCCGAACGCTGAAGCTTTCTTT; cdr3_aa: CSVNSGTPNAEAFF
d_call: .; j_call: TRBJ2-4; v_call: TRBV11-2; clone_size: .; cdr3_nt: TGTGCCAGCAGCCCCGGGGCGAGATTTGACTTAGCCAAAAACATTCAGTACTTC; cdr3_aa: CASSPGARFDLAKNIQYF
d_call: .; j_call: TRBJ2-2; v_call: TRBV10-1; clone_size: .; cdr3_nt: TGCGCCAGCAGTGAAGGGGGTGCCGGGGAGCTGTTTTTT; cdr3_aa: CASSEGGAGELFF
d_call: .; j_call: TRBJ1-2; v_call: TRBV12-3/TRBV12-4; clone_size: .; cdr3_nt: TGTGCCAGCAGACCAGGGGTAGGTGGCTACACCTTC; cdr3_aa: CASRPGVGGYTF